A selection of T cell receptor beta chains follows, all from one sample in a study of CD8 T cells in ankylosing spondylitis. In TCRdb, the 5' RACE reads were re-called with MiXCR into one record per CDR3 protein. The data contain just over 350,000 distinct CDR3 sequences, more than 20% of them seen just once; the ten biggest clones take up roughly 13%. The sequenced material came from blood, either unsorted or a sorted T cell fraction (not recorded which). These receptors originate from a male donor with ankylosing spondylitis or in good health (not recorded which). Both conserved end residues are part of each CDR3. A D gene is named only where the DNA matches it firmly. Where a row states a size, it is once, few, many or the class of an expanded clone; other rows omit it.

CDR3 protein: CSARDVGGNQPQHF
CDR3 DNA: TGCAGTGCTAGAGATGTAGGGGGCAATCAGCCCCAGCATTTT
D gene: NA
J gene: TRBJ1-5
clone size: NA
V gene: TRBV20-1

CDR3 protein: CSASGLSSYNEQFF
CDR3 DNA: TGCAGTGCTAGTGGCCTTAGCTCCTACAATGAGCAGTTCTTC
D gene: NA
J gene: TRBJ2-1
clone size: few
V gene: TRBV20-1

CDR3 protein: CASSLAFQGYEQYF
CDR3 DNA: TGTGCCAGCAGCTTAGCCTTCCAGGGCTACGAGCAGTACTTC
D gene: NA
J gene: TRBJ2-7
clone size: NA
V gene: TRBV7-9

CDR3 protein: CASQNWDKRDNEQFF
CDR3 DNA: TGTGCCAGCCAAAATTGGGACAAGAGGGACAATGAGCAGTTCTTC
D gene: NA
J gene: TRBJ2-1
clone size: once
V gene: TRBV19

CDR3 protein: CAISLAGANQETQYF
CDR3 DNA: TGTGCCATCAGTCTAGCGGGGGCGAACCAAGAGACCCAGTACTTC
D gene: TRBD2
J gene: TRBJ2-5
clone size: NA
V gene: TRBV10-3

CDR3 protein: CSVDGGLEQFF
CDR3 DNA: TGCAGCGTCGACGGGGGGCTAGAGCAGTTCTTC
D gene: NA
J gene: TRBJ2-1
clone size: NA
V gene: TRBV29-1

CDR3 protein: CSARDWDGRETQYF
CDR3 DNA: TGCAGTGCTAGAGATTGGGACGGGAGGGAGACCCAGTACTTC
D gene: TRBD2
J gene: TRBJ2-5
clone size: NA
V gene: TRBV20-1

CDR3 protein: CAWSLQGSEQYF
CDR3 DNA: TGTGCCTGGAGCCTACAGGGATCCGAGCAGTACTTC
D gene: NA
J gene: TRBJ2-7
clone size: few
V gene: TRBV30

CDR3 protein: CASSSTSGGDYEQYF
CDR3 DNA: TGTGCCAGCAGCTCAACCAGCGGGGGGGACTACGAGCAGTACTTC
D gene: TRBD2
J gene: TRBJ2-7
clone size: few
V gene: TRBV7-2

CDR3 protein: CASSYEGGGSAFYF
CDR3 DNA: TGTGCCAGCAGTTACGAAGGAGGAGGTTCGGCCTTTTACTTC
D gene: NA
J gene: TRBJ2-7
clone size: many
V gene: TRBV6-5

CDR3 protein: CAIRDQGQLSGEQYF
CDR3 DNA: TGTGCCATCAGAGACCAGGGACAGTTGTCTGGCGAGCAGTACTTC
D gene: TRBD1
J gene: TRBJ2-7
clone size: NA
V gene: TRBV10-3

CDR3 protein: CASSQDGRGAMNEQFF
CDR3 DNA: TGTGCCAGCAGCCAAGATGGGCGGGGGGCCATGAATGAGCAGTTCTTC
D gene: TRBD2
J gene: TRBJ2-1
clone size: NA
V gene: TRBV4-2

CDR3 protein: CASSLGLPGAYEQYF
CDR3 DNA: TGTGCCAGCAGTTTGGGACTCCCGGGCGCCTACGAGCAGTACTTC
D gene: NA
J gene: TRBJ2-7
clone size: NA
V gene: TRBV12-3/TRBV12-4

CDR3 protein: CSVDGGESDSYEQYF
CDR3 DNA: TGCAGCGTTGATGGAGGGGAGTCAGACTCCTACGAGCAGTACTTC
D gene: NA
J gene: TRBJ2-7
clone size: NA
V gene: TRBV29-1

CDR3 protein: CASSARRGGDNEQFF
CDR3 DNA: TGTGCCAGCAGCGCACGACGGGGGGGGGACAATGAGCAGTTCTTC
D gene: TRBD2
J gene: TRBJ2-1
clone size: few
V gene: TRBV9

CDR3 protein: CASSEVEGDEQFF
CDR3 DNA: TGTGCCAGCAGTGAAGTTGAAGGCGATGAGCAGTTCTTC
D gene: NA
J gene: TRBJ2-1
clone size: NA
V gene: TRBV6-1

CDR3 protein: CAWSVRGTYEQYF
CDR3 DNA: TGTGCCTGGAGTGTACGGGGGACCTACGAGCAGTACTTC
D gene: NA
J gene: TRBJ2-7
clone size: NA
V gene: TRBV30

CDR3 protein: CASSFPRDMTSDTEAFF
CDR3 DNA: TGTGCCAGCAGTTTTCCCCGGGACATGACGAGTGACACTGAAGCTTTCTTT
D gene: NA
J gene: TRBJ1-1
clone size: NA
V gene: TRBV2

CDR3 protein: CASSLGARPELTTEAFF
CDR3 DNA: TGTGCCAGCAGTTTAGGCGCCCGACCGGAACTAACCACTGAAGCTTTCTTT
D gene: NA
J gene: TRBJ1-1
clone size: NA
V gene: TRBV12-3/TRBV12-4

CDR3 protein: CASSRTGGAAYEQYF
CDR3 DNA: TGTGCCAGCAGCCGAACAGGGGGCGCTGCCTACGAGCAGTACTTC
D gene: TRBD1
J gene: TRBJ2-7
clone size: NA
V gene: TRBV5-4

CDR3 protein: CAISDPLQGHEQYF
CDR3 DNA: TGTGCCATCAGTGACCCTCTACAGGGTCACGAGCAGTACTTC
D gene: NA
J gene: TRBJ2-7
clone size: NA
V gene: TRBV10-3

CDR3 protein: CSVKGSSYNEQFF
CDR3 DNA: TGCAGCGTTAAAGGGAGCTCCTACAATGAGCAGTTCTTC
D gene: NA
J gene: TRBJ2-1
clone size: few
V gene: TRBV29-1

CDR3 protein: CASSEGSGAQETQYF
CDR3 DNA: TGTGCCAGCAGTGAAGGTAGCGGGGCCCAAGAGACCCAGTACTTC
D gene: TRBD2
J gene: TRBJ2-5
clone size: NA
V gene: TRBV6-4

CDR3 protein: CASSSLPGSGELSYNEQFF
CDR3 DNA: TGTGCCAGCAGCTCCCTCCCGGGTAGCGGGGAGCTCTCCTACAATGAGCAGTTCTTC
D gene: TRBD2
J gene: TRBJ2-1
clone size: NA
V gene: TRBV11-2

CDR3 protein: CSGGTSGVAGELFF
CDR3 DNA: TGCAGCGGTGGGACTAGCGGGGTAGCCGGGGAGCTGTTTTTT
D gene: TRBD2
J gene: TRBJ2-2
clone size: NA
V gene: TRBV29-1

CDR3 protein: CASRQGVDTQYF
CDR3 DNA: TGTGCCAGCAGACAGGGGGTGGATACGCAGTATTTT
D gene: TRBD1
J gene: TRBJ2-3
clone size: few
V gene: TRBV7-9

CDR3 protein: CSGFLDSSYEQYF
CDR3 DNA: TGCAGCGGGTTTTTGGACAGCTCCTACGAGCAGTACTTC
D gene: NA
J gene: TRBJ2-7
clone size: few
V gene: TRBV29-1

CDR3 protein: CASSATGDEQYF
CDR3 DNA: TGTGCCAGCTCAGCTACGGGGGACGAGCAGTACTTC
D gene: NA
J gene: TRBJ2-7
clone size: once
V gene: TRBV18

CDR3 protein: CASSAGYAEAFF
CDR3 DNA: TGTGCCAGCAGTGCGGGGTACGCTGAAGCTTTCTTT
D gene: NA
J gene: TRBJ1-1
clone size: few
V gene: TRBV2

CDR3 protein: CASSLVRGPSTDTQYF
CDR3 DNA: TGTGCCAGCAGCTTGGTTAGGGGGCCTAGCACAGATACGCAGTATTTT
D gene: TRBD1
J gene: TRBJ2-3
clone size: few
V gene: TRBV5-6

CDR3 protein: CAISLGSLAGGLGDTQYF
CDR3 DNA: TGTGCCATCAGTTTGGGGTCGCTAGCGGGGGGGCTGGGAGATACGCAGTATTTT
D gene: TRBD2
J gene: TRBJ2-3
clone size: NA
V gene: TRBV3-1

CDR3 protein: CSVLTALKQFF
CDR3 DNA: TGCAGCGTTCTCACGGCGCTCAAGCAGTTCTTC
D gene: NA
J gene: TRBJ2-1
clone size: NA
V gene: TRBV29-1

CDR3 protein: CASNLGTGSYNEQFF
CDR3 DNA: TGTGCCAGCAACCTCGGGACAGGGTCCTACAATGAGCAGTTCTTC
D gene: TRBD1
J gene: TRBJ2-1
clone size: few
V gene: TRBV9

CDR3 protein: CASGGQGFDEQFF
CDR3 DNA: TGTGCCAGCGGGGGACAGGGGTTCGATGAGCAGTTCTTC
D gene: TRBD1
J gene: TRBJ2-1
clone size: NA
V gene: TRBV27

CDR3 protein: CASILGLGDSYEQYF
CDR3 DNA: TGTGCCAGCATCTTAGGATTAGGGGATTCCTACGAGCAGTACTTC
D gene: NA
J gene: TRBJ2-7
clone size: NA
V gene: TRBV7-7

CDR3 protein: CASDVGPTYEQYF
CDR3 DNA: TGTGCCAGCGACGTAGGACCGACCTACGAGCAGTACTTC
D gene: NA
J gene: TRBJ2-7
clone size: NA
V gene: TRBV6-1

CDR3 protein: CASSQDLAKMTSNEQFF
CDR3 DNA: TGTGCCAGCAGCCAAGATTTGGCGAAGATGACTAGCAATGAGCAGTTCTTC
D gene: NA
J gene: TRBJ2-1
clone size: few
V gene: TRBV3-1

CDR3 protein: CATADSSSYNEQFF
CDR3 DNA: TGTGCCACCGCGGACTCCAGCTCCTACAATGAGCAGTTCTTC
D gene: NA
J gene: TRBJ2-1
clone size: NA
V gene: TRBV7-8

CDR3 protein: CASSTMTATYEQYF
CDR3 DNA: TGTGCCAGCAGCACCATGACAGCAACCTACGAGCAGTACTTC
D gene: NA
J gene: TRBJ2-7
clone size: few
V gene: TRBV11-2

CDR3 protein: CATRSSYEQYF
CDR3 DNA: TGTGCCACCCGGAGCTCCTACGAGCAGTACTTC
D gene: NA
J gene: TRBJ2-7
clone size: NA
V gene: TRBV28

CDR3 protein: CASSGRPSSYNEQFF
CDR3 DNA: TGTGCCAGCAGCGGGCGCCCAAGCTCCTACAATGAGCAGTTCTTC
D gene: NA
J gene: TRBJ2-1
clone size: NA
V gene: TRBV9

CDR3 protein: CATSDSGGPQDTQYF
CDR3 DNA: TGTGCCACCAGCGACTCGGGGGGGCCGCAGGATACGCAGTATTTT
D gene: TRBD2
J gene: TRBJ2-3
clone size: NA
V gene: TRBV15

CDR3 protein: CASWGGGTAYNEQFF
CDR3 DNA: TGTGCCAGCTGGGGAGGGGGGACAGCCTACAATGAGCAGTTCTTC
D gene: NA
J gene: TRBJ2-1
clone size: NA
V gene: TRBV2

CDR3 protein: CASGLEGSGELFF
CDR3 DNA: TGTGCTAGTGGTTTGGAGGGTAGCGGGGAGCTGTTTTTT
D gene: NA
J gene: TRBJ2-2
clone size: NA
V gene: TRBV12-5

CDR3 protein: CASSLEQADEQFF
CDR3 DNA: TGTGCCAGCAGCTTAGAGCAGGCGGATGAGCAGTTCTTC
D gene: NA
J gene: TRBJ2-1
clone size: few
V gene: TRBV7-9

CDR3 protein: CASSQDRRGHYEQYF
CDR3 DNA: TGTGCCAGCAGCCAAGATCGGCGGGGGCACTACGAGCAGTACTTC
D gene: NA
J gene: TRBJ2-7
clone size: NA
V gene: TRBV3-1

CDR3 protein: CASSAPGYYNEQFF
CDR3 DNA: TGTGCCAGCAGCGCCCCAGGGTATTACAATGAGCAGTTCTTC
D gene: NA
J gene: TRBJ2-1
clone size: NA
V gene: TRBV9

CDR3 protein: CASSADQGTTYEQYF
CDR3 DNA: TGTGCCAGCAGTGCCGACCAGGGGACTACCTACGAGCAGTACTTC
D gene: NA
J gene: TRBJ2-7
clone size: NA
V gene: TRBV6-1

CDR3 protein: CASSLDLSQGGEQFF
CDR3 DNA: TGTGCCAGCAGCTTAGATCTCTCGCAGGGCGGTGAGCAGTTCTTC
D gene: NA
J gene: TRBJ2-1
clone size: NA
V gene: TRBV11-3

CDR3 protein: CASSQENRGETQYF
CDR3 DNA: TGTGCCAGCAGCCAAGAGAACAGGGGGGAGACCCAGTACTTC
D gene: TRBD1
J gene: TRBJ2-5
clone size: once
V gene: TRBV3-1

CDR3 protein: CSAKLAGGPLTGANVLTF
CDR3 DNA: TGCAGTGCAAAACTAGCGGGGGGGCCTTTAACTGGGGCCAACGTCCTGACTTTC
D gene: TRBD2
J gene: TRBJ2-6
clone size: NA
V gene: TRBV20-1

CDR3 protein: CSARRGGEQFF
CDR3 DNA: TGCAGTGCTAGACGGGGGGGCGAGCAGTTCTTC
D gene: TRBD2
J gene: TRBJ2-1
clone size: NA
V gene: TRBV20-1

CDR3 protein: CASSPLENYGYTF
CDR3 DNA: TGTGCCAGCAGTCCACTGGAAAACTATGGCTACACCTTC
D gene: NA
J gene: TRBJ1-2
clone size: few
V gene: TRBV12-3/TRBV12-4

CDR3 protein: CASSAGGGSPLHF
CDR3 DNA: TGTGCCAGCAGCGCAGGGGGGGGATCACCCCTCCACTTT
D gene: TRBD1
J gene: TRBJ1-6
clone size: few
V gene: TRBV9

CDR3 protein: CATSGGLTDTQYF
CDR3 DNA: TGCGCCACCAGCGGGGGGCTTACAGATACGCAGTATTTT
D gene: TRBD2
J gene: TRBJ2-3
clone size: NA
V gene: TRBV10-2